The 7 T cell receptor beta chains in this list originate from one sample, sequenced in a study of identical twins. TCRdb processed the 5' RACE reads anew with MiXCR; each CDR3 protein has one entry. The sample carries 200,000 or so distinct CDR3 sequences, 6% to 9% recorded once. In addition, the sample was reused for a study of yellow fever vaccine responses in identical twins.

Material: memory (CD45RO+) T cells sorted from blood. These receptors all come from a woman aged 18-30 years in good health.

This clonotype was counted many times. The genes are TRBV29-1 and TRBJ1-4, with 7 bases aligning to TRBD1. The CDR3 consists of 13 residues. Losses at the gene ends were 7 bases for V and 5 bases for J; bases not matched to a gene: 7. CDR1 and CDR2 from the germline V gene are SQVTM and ANQGSEA. CDR3 sequence reads: CSAQAGGNEKLFF. CDR3 coding DNA: TGCAGCGCACAGGCAGGGGGAAATGAAAAACTGTTTTTT. Filled out from reference TRBV29-1 and TRBJ1-4, the complete variable domain reads SAVISQKPSRDICQRGTSLTIQCQVDSQVTMMFWYRQQPGQSLTLIATANQGSEATYESGFVIDKFPISRPNLTFSTLTVSNMSPEDSSIYLCSAQAGGNEKLFFGSGTQLSVL.

This rearrangement joins TRBV7-2 to TRBJ2-7; the D call may be TRBD1 or TRBD2 (5 bases each). Trimming cost V 5 bases and J 0 bases, with 14 bases left between them. This CDR3 comprises 15 residues. Per the germline V gene, CDR1 is SGHTA and CDR2 is FQGNSA. The chain's CDR3 is CASSPGPPSSYEQYF. CDR3 sequence (DNA): TGTGCCAGCAGCCCGGGACCCCCGAGCTCCTACGAGCAGTACTTC.

This clonotype turned up a few times. The genes are TRBV18 and TRBJ2-3; D is uncertain. V gave up 3 bases and J gave up 6 bases, with 16 bases separating them. Germline V gives CDR1 KGHSH, CDR2 LQKENI. The CDR3 is 15 residues long. CDR3 coding DNA: TGTGCCAGCTCACCGAGACCTGGGTTTATTGATACGCAGTATTTT. Translated, it gives CASSPRPGFIDTQYF. Full variable domain (outside the CDR3, taken from reference TRBV18 and TRBJ2-3): NAGVMQNPRHLVRRRGQEARLRCSPMKGHSHVYWYRQLPEEGLKFMVYLQKENIIDESGMPKERFSAEFPKEGPSILRIQQVVRGDSAAYFCASSPRPGFIDTQYFGPGTRLTVL.

The chain links TRBV19 to TRBJ1-3, with D perhaps matching TRBD1 (6 bases). V was trimmed by 6 bases and J by 4 bases, leaving 10 bases between them. There are 13 residues in the CDR3. CDR1 is LNHDA, CDR2 SQIVND, per germline (reference sequence). CDR3 amino acids: CASRSGGGNTIYF. CDR3 bases: TGTGCCAGTAGGTCTGGGGGCGGAAACACCATATATTTT.

This chain connects TRBV5-1 to TRBJ2-3; 7 nucleotides agree with TRBD2. The germline V gene encodes CDR1 SGHRS and CDR2 YFSETQ. Trimming removed 4 bases from V and 6 bases from J; junction bases left unmatched: 5. The CDR3 loop spans 13 amino acids. The CDR3 sequence is CASSRGVADTQYF. CDR3 DNA: TGCGCCAGCAGCCGGGGGGTTGCGGATACGCAGTATTTT.

The rearrangement links TRBV6-4 to TRBJ2-1, with 14 bases that match TRBD2. Per the germline V gene, CDR1 is MRHNA and CDR2 is SNTAGT. V lost 4 bases and J lost 8; bases outside the gene matches: 4. The CDR3 extends over 15 amino acids. The CDR3 sequence is CASSVTSGGADEQFF. The CDR3 DNA sequence: TGTGCCAGCAGTGTGACTAGCGGGGGGGCGGATGAGCAGTTCTTC.

There are a few counts of this clonotype. The chain uses TRBV3-1 and TRBJ2-3; no definite D call. The CDR3 length is 14 residues. The germline gives CDR1 LGHDT, CDR2 YNNKEL (reference sequence). Trimming removed 3 bases at V and 6 bases at J, with 13 bases between. CDR3 region: CASSQPSIMDTQYF. The CDR3 region has the DNA TGTGCCAGCAGCCAGCCATCTATCATGGATACGCAGTATTTT.